This TCR beta chain was documented in a study of shared clonotypes between healthy human individuals. Whole-study results and caveats: The researchers took only blood, and tissue repertoires probably look different. Non-shared clonotypes had lower generation probabilities than those shared by all four donors.

As regards this clone: The antigen is unknown.

Trimming took 4 bases from V and 3 from J; bases not matched to a gene: 13. CDR3 length equals 17 residues. The V gene's germline CDR1 is SGHRS and CDR2 YFSETQ. Assay used: immunoSEQ multiplex PCR; TCRdb lists only in-frame clones, some missing. The repertoire holds approximately 1,000,000 clones, with 77% as singletons. The rearrangement links TRBV5-1 to TRBJ1-5, with 7 bases lining up with TRBD1. Source material: memory CD4+ T cells from PBMCs. The subset denotes: CD45RA-negative fraction. This TCR derives from a man between 18 and 29 years old in good health. Some clones in this sample may be carry-over from other donors' samples. Here the CDR3 reads CASSLSPTGVNNQPQHF. CDR3 bases: TGCGCCAGCAGCCTCTCCCCCACAGGGGTAAACAATCAGCCCCAGCATTTT.